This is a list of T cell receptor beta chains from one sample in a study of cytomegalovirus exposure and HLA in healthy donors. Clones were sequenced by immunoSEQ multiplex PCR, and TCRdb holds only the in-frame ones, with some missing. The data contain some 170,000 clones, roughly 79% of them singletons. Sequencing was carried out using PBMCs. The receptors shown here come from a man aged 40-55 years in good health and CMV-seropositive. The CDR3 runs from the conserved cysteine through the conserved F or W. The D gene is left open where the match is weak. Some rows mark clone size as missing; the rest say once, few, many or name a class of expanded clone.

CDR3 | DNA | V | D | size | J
CASNSGLDLYEQYF | TGTGCCAGCAACTCGGGATTGGACTTGTACGAGCAGTACTTC | TRBV28 | . | . | TRBJ2-7
CASGDDRASETQYF | TGTGCTAGTGGAGATGACAGGGCAAGCGAGACCCAGTACTTC | TRBV12-5 | TRBD1 | . | TRBJ2-5
CSAFRETQYF | TGCAGTGCTTTCCGGGAGACCCAGTACTTC | TRBV20-1 | . | . | TRBJ2-5
CASSVDAAGTISPLHF | TGTGCCAGCAGCGTAGATGCGGCTGGGACAATCTCACCCCTCCACTTT | TRBV9 | . | few | TRBJ1-6
CASSYSQGSRADTQYF | TGTGCCAGCAGTTACTCTCAGGGGAGTCGGGCAGATACGCAGTATTTT | TRBV6-5 | . | once | TRBJ2-3
CASSPEGATYEQYF | TGTGCCAGCAGCCCGGAGGGGGCGACCTACGAGCAGTACTTC | TRBV6-5 | . | . | TRBJ2-7
CASSQSQGVKDEQYF | TGCGCCAGCAGTCAATCCCAGGGGGTGAAAGACGAGCAGTACTTC | TRBV23-1 | TRBD1 | . | TRBJ2-7
CASIPSGRREAFF | TGTGCCAGCATACCGAGCGGCAGAAGGGAAGCTTTCTTT | TRBV6-6 | . | few | TRBJ1-1
CASSFYRDRDDNSPLHF | TGTGCCAGCAGCTTTTACCGGGACAGGGATGATAATTCACCCCTCCACTTT | TRBV5-8 | TRBD1 | . | TRBJ1-6
CASSPPGQGGGYTF | TGTGCCAGTAGTCCTCCCGGACAGGGTGGTGGCTACACCTTC | TRBV19 | TRBD1 | . | TRBJ1-2
CASSDATDLYGYTF | TGCGCCAGCAGTGACGCGACAGACCTCTATGGCTACACCTTC | TRBV10-2 | . | . | TRBJ1-2
CASSGSGGETQYF | TGTGCCAGCAGTGGATCAGGGGGAGAGACCCAGTACTTC | TRBV2 | TRBD1 | few | TRBJ2-5
CASNTDRGRQPQHF | TGTGCCAGCAATACGGACAGGGGGCGTCAGCCCCAGCATTTT | TRBV28 | TRBD1 | . | TRBJ1-5
CASSLGGPGNEQFF | TGTGCCAGCAGCCTCGGAGGGCCTGGGAATGAGCAGTTCTTC | TRBV28 | . | . | TRBJ2-1
CASSLGGLGTTFTDTQYF | TGTGCCAGCAGCTTAGGAGGATTGGGGACTACTTTCACAGATACGCAGTATTTT | TRBV7-2 | TRBD2 | . | TRBJ2-3
CASSYDRTNYGYTF | TGTGCCAGCAGTTACGACAGAACTAACTATGGCTACACCTTC | TRBV6-5 | . | . | TRBJ1-2
CASSFGPSLEASYEQYF | TGTGCCAGCAGCTTCGGGCCTAGCCTAGAAGCCTCCTACGAGCAGTACTTC | TRBV5-4 | . | . | TRBJ2-7
CASSLTSGRAFDTQYF | TGCGCCAGCAGCTTGACTAGCGGGAGGGCTTTTGATACGCAGTATTTT | TRBV5-1 | TRBD2 | . | TRBJ2-3
CASSLALVGANQETQYF | TGTGCCAGCAGCTTAGCGTTGGTAGGGGCGAACCAAGAGACCCAGTACTTC | TRBV7-9 | . | . | TRBJ2-5
CASSLGGTSGDYEQYF | TGCGCCAGCAGCTTGGGGGGGACTAGCGGAGATTACGAGCAGTACTTC | TRBV5-1 | TRBD2 | . | TRBJ2-7
CASSLTGDRRNSPLHF | TGTGCCAGCAGCTTAACCGGGGACAGACGTAATTCACCCCTCCACTTT | TRBV7-3 | TRBD1 | . | TRBJ1-6
CASSRLESGSGANVLTF | TGTGCCAGCAGCCGCCTTGAGTCGGGCTCTGGGGCCAACGTCCTGACTTTC | TRBV14 | . | . | TRBJ2-6
CASSLSRSLAEETQYF | TGTGCCAGCAGCCTATCCCGGTCACTAGCGGAAGAGACCCAGTACTTC | TRBV7-6 | TRBD2 | once | TRBJ2-5
CASTSTGYSSGANVLTF | TGTGCCAGCACCTCAACGGGGTACTCCTCTGGGGCCAACGTCCTGACTTTC | TRBV28 | . | . | TRBJ2-6
CASSLVVFEQYF | TGTGCCAGCAGCTTAGTGGTCTTCGAGCAGTACTTC | TRBV11-3 | . | . | TRBJ2-7
CASRPPGLAGTDTQYF | TGTGCCAGCAGACCTCCGGGACTAGCGGGCACAGATACGCAGTATTTT | TRBV7-9 | TRBD2 | . | TRBJ2-3
CASSFPGSSYEQYF | TGTGCCAGCAGCTTCCCGGGAAGCTCCTACGAGCAGTACTTC | TRBV5-4 | . | . | TRBJ2-7
CASSVGSGGEEAFF | TGTGCCAGCAGCGTAGGATCAGGGGGAGAAGAAGCTTTCTTT | TRBV9 | TRBD1 | . | TRBJ1-1
CASSAQQGVGEKLFF | TGTGCCAGTAGCGCTCAACAGGGCGTAGGTGAAAAACTGTTTTTT | TRBV19 | . | . | TRBJ1-4
CASSRDRDYEQYF | TGTGCCAGCAGCCGGGACAGAGACTACGAGCAGTACTTC | TRBV5-4 | TRBD1 | . | TRBJ2-7
CATSRDPTGYTGELFF | TGTGCCACCAGCAGAGATCCGACAGGGTACACCGGGGAGCTGTTTTTT | TRBV15 | TRBD1 | . | TRBJ2-2
CASAGTGDEQYF | TGTGCCAGCGCCGGGACAGGGGACGAGCAGTACTTC | TRBV11-3 | TRBD1 | . | TRBJ2-7
CASSRQGDRASEQYF | TGCGCCAGCAGCCGACAGGGGGACAGGGCTAGCGAGCAGTACTTC | TRBV5-1 | TRBD1 | . | TRBJ2-7
CASRNLQADNSPLHF | TGTGCCAGCAGGAACTTACAGGCAGATAATTCACCCCTCCACTTT | TRBV2 | . | . | TRBJ1-6
CASGRGVNQPQHF | TGTGCCAGCGGCAGGGGGGTCAATCAGCCCCAGCATTTT | TRBV6-1 | TRBD1 | few | TRBJ1-5
CASEDRANTGELFF | TGTGCCAGCGAGGACAGGGCCAACACCGGGGAGCTGTTTTTT | TRBV19 | TRBD1 | few | TRBJ2-2